The entry below gives a single T cell receptor (beta chain) sequence along with its context. Its recognized antigen is unknown. The sample holds no much larger clone one base away, and base qualities are not on file. The time point label for this specimen denotes: baseline before first vaccination. The vaccinee samples were drawn from two UK trials, COV001 and COV002, one of which was a single-blind randomized controlled phase 2/3 trial testing AZD1222 (ChAdOx1 nCoV-19) in healthy adults. For TCRbeta chain sequencing, PBMC samples were collected from trial participants at day 0 and at day 28 after the second dose. The entry originates in a study of T cell responses to AZD1222 COVID-19 vaccine (dated by TCRdb to the early 2020s). Broadly, across the study: AZD1222 recipients with second doses at about 4 weeks or about 12 weeks were pooled, because spike-specific TCR depth and breadth did not differ between schedules. TCR sequencing was performed for 233 trial participants, of whom about 200 were given two doses of AZD1222 and about 25 were given two doses of MenACWY control vaccine. Trial participants were enrolled by age into 18-55, 56-69 and 70-plus year subgroups, with 148, 28 and 57 TCR-sequenced participants respectively. Results the study describes overall, beyond this receptor: Conclusions about previously exposed vaccinees were limited because only six AZD1222 recipients were SARS-CoV-2 seropositive at baseline. Reportedly, close to half of the unique spike-specific TCRs recognized epitopes lying outside the regions that are mutated in the B.1.351 and B.1.1.7 variants. After two AZD1222 doses, both the breadth and the depth of spike-specific TCRs were significantly higher than at day 0 and than in MenACWY recipients. Most participants were white British and females outnumbered males, and the authors suggested that clonal diversity may have been underestimated. Vaccine-associated CD4 TCRs spanned the whole spike protein, with dominant responses in regions 160-218 and 743-854. No day 14 peak-response samples were available, so repertoires were characterized only after the peak T cell response. The 56-69-year group was small, and its depth increase did not reach significance, likely because of low power.

The CDR3 regions of human TCRbeta chains were analyzed by immunosequencing. On the authors' methods: TCRs in the repertoires were matched against a reference library of SARS-CoV-2-specific TCRs that had been generated with the MIRA antigen-specificity platform. Breadth meant the fraction of unique TCRs that were SARS-CoV-2-associated, whereas depth meant the fraction of total T cells that were SARS-CoV-2-associated. Using the MIRA data, each spike-specific TCR was assigned both to the spike region to which the TCR was reactive and to a CD4 or CD8 class. Log10-transformed breadth and depth values were compared by one-way ANOVA with Sidak's multiple comparisons tests. As stored in TCRdb, this immuneACCESS dataset retains in-frame rearrangements with V and J assigned. A fraction of the clones does not appear; measured against another copy, unresolved V genes explain less than half of the discrepancy, and the remainder lacks a known reason. Clone size and V and J calls were adopted from that table, with D and trimming inferred from the DNA. The sample data list approximately 200,000 clones, and about 94% of these were observed just once. The ten largest clones capture roughly a tenth of the sample.

The CDR3 spans 15 residues, from the cysteine through the phenylalanine. The sequence is cut down to CDR3 DNA, 45 bases in frame from base 1. Relative to germline, V is 2 bases shorter and J is 0 bases shorter, with 10 bases between their ends. For CDR1 and CDR2, the germline V gene lists SGHAT and FQNNGV. This TCR derives from an adult in good health. The material was peripheral blood, obtained on day 0 of AZD1222 vaccination. This chain is built from TRBV11-2 and TRBJ1-2; the D gene cannot be named for sure. At the DNA level, the sequence is TGTGCCAGCAGCTTATTCCTGGGTTCTAACTATGGCTACACCTTC. This sequence encodes CASSLFLGSNYGYTF.